This entry lists 26 T cell receptor beta chains sequenced from one sample in a study of cytomegalovirus exposure and HLA in healthy donors. The PCR had 60 Vbeta and 13 Jbeta primers. Produced via immunoSEQ multiplex PCR; TCRdb's table is partial and in-frame only. The sample lists about 150,000 clones; approximately 80% were seen once. Sequenced material: PBMCs. These receptors were obtained from a man aged 35 to 55 in good health and CMV-seropositive.

V gene TRBV2 combines with J gene TRBJ1-1, with D perhaps matching TRBD1 (5 bases). The CDR3 has 13 amino acids. V was trimmed by 4 bases and J by 1 base, leaving 7 bases between them. In germline, CDR1 is SNHLY, CDR2 FYNNEI. The CDR3 reads CASSGQGNTEAFF. The CDR3 bases are TGTGCCAGCAGTGGTCAGGGGAACACTGAAGCTTTCTTT.

The rearrangement joins TRBV6-6 to TRBJ1-4; D is uncertain. V was clipped by 6 bases and J by 5 bases, with 13 bases between them. This CDR3 spans 14 amino acids. Germline V gene data show CDR1 as MNHNY and CDR2 as SVGAGI (reference sequence). CDR3 sequence (DNA): TGTGCCAGCAGACGCCCCGAAGAGAATGAAAAACTGTTTTTT. Encoded protein: CASRRPEENEKLFF.

This clone has more than one count but fewer than ten. This rearrangement joins TRBV7-6 to TRBJ2-2; a possible D gene is TRBD1 (6 bases). V was cut by 2 bases and J by 3 bases, with 13 bases left in between. Germline loops: CDR1 SGHVS, CDR2 FNYEAQ. The CDR3 loop spans 16 amino acids. CDR3 amino acids: CASSLFGRTDTGELFF. The CDR3 DNA reads as TGTGCCAGCAGCTTATTTGGCCGGACAGACACCGGGGAGCTGTTTTTT.

The chain carries TRBV27 and TRBJ2-1, with 11 bases identical to TRBD2. Per the germline V gene, CDR1 is MNHEY and CDR2 is SMNVEV (reference sequence). With V trimmed by 1 base and J by 7 bases, 6 bases remained unmatched. The CDR3 spans 16 residues. CDR3 amino acids: CASSLFLAGGPNEQFF. DNA for the CDR3: TGTGCCAGCAGTTTATTCTTAGCGGGAGGGCCTAATGAGCAGTTCTTC.

This rearrangement joins TRBV6-1 to TRBJ2-1; the match to TRBD1 covers 8 bases. Germline V gene sequence: CDR1 MNHNS, CDR2 SASEGT. The junction had 6 bases not matched to a gene; V was cut back by 2 bases and J by 6 bases. The CDR3 runs to 15 residues. This CDR3 reads CASSEWQGASNEQFF. The CDR3 DNA reads TGTGCCAGCAGTGAATGGCAGGGGGCGAGCAATGAGCAGTTCTTC.

For the CDR3, the DNA is TGTGCCATCCGGACCGGGACTAGCTGGGGCGGGGAGCTGTTTTTT. Amino acids: CAIRTGTSWGGELFF. The chain employs TRBV10-3 and TRBJ2-2; the match to TRBD2 covers 9 bases. The CDR3 runs to 15 residues. Germline values: CDR1 ENHRY, CDR2 SYGVKD. Trimming at V came to 8 bases and at J to 7 bases, leaving 11 bases not matched to a gene.

This chain uses TRBV27 with TRBJ2-7; no clear D. CDR3 length: 12 amino acids. Germline assignment: CDR1 MNHEY and CDR2 SMNVEV (reference sequence). V dropped 7 bases and J dropped 3 bases, with 10 bases sitting between them. DNA of the CDR3: TGTGCCAGCACCTCGACTGGCTACGAGCAGTACTTC. Translation: CASTSTGYEQYF.

V and J are TRBV29-1 and TRBJ1-2; TRBD1 matches 8 bases. This CDR3 has 13 amino acids. CDR1 SQVTM and CDR2 ANQGSEA come from the germline V gene. J was trimmed by 4 bases and V by 6 bases; bases with no gene match: 7. In DNA, the CDR3 is TGCAGCGTAGCCCAAGACAGGGGCTATGGCTACACCTTC. Its protein is CSVAQDRGYGYTF.

The V call is TRBV18, the J call TRBJ2-7, with TRBD1 identical over 9 bases. CDR3 size: 14 residues. Germline trimming cut 4 bases from V and 2 bases from J; bases unmatched to any gene: 3. Germline V gene data show CDR1 as KGHSH and CDR2 as LQKENI. The CDR3 DNA sequence: TGTGCCAGCTCACTAGACAGGGGGACCTACGAGCAGTACTTC. This translates into CASSLDRGTYEQYF.

The gene calls are TRBV19 and TRBJ2-1; perhaps TRBD2 as D (6 bases). This CDR3 spans 13 amino acids. The germline V and J ends were trimmed by 3 bases and 8 bases, with 11 bases remaining between them. Germline V gives CDR1 LNHDA, CDR2 SQIVND (reference sequence). CDR3 amino acids: CASSMREGDEQFF. The CDR3 nucleotides are TGTGCCAGTAGTATGCGGGAAGGGGATGAGCAGTTCTTC. The full variable domain, completed using reference TRBV19 and TRBJ2-1, is DGGITQSPKYLFRKEGQNVTLSCEQNLNHDAMYWYRQDPGQGLRLIYYSQIVNDFQKGDIAEGYSVSREKKESFPLTVTSAQKNPTAFYLCASSMREGDEQFFGPGTRLTVL.

CDR3 nucleotide sequence: TGTGCCATCAGTGCTGACAGACTCGCTCTCTATGGCACCTTC. Translated: CAISADRLALYGTF. The V gene is TRBV10-3, the J gene TRBJ1-2; possibly TRBD1 for D (5 bases). V lost 4 bases and J lost 13, with 22 bases in between. Germline assignment: CDR1 ENHRY and CDR2 SYGVKD. This CDR3 comprises 14 residues.

The V and J genes are TRBV14 and TRBJ2-1; no reliable D call. Between the trimmed V and J ends, which lost 0 bases and 2 bases, there was a span of 11 bases. The germline gives CDR1 SGHDN, CDR2 FVKESK. This CDR3 has 16 residues. CDR3 protein: CASSQDFQNPYNEQFF. CDR3 in DNA: TGTGCCAGCAGCCAAGATTTCCAAAATCCCTACAATGAGCAGTTCTTC.

The chain carries TRBV27 and TRBJ2-7, with TRBD1 matching over 9 bases. CDR1 is MNHEY, CDR2 SMNVEV, per germline (reference sequence). V gave up 3 bases and J gave up 5 bases; unmatched junction bases: 8. The CDR3 spans 15 residues. The CDR3 sequence is CASSFSGTGTDEQYF. Written as DNA, the CDR3 is TGTGCCAGCAGTTTCTCCGGGACAGGGACGGACGAGCAGTACTTC.

The rearrangement links TRBV5-5 to TRBJ2-2; 13 bases match TRBD2. Trimming removed 0 bases from V and 5 bases from J; junction bases left unmatched: 4. Germline values: CDR1 SGHKS, CDR2 YYEKEE (reference sequence). The CDR3 runs to 17 residues. The CDR3 DNA is TGTGCCAGCAGCTTGGTGGGACTAGCGGGACTTACCGGGGAGCTGTTTTTT. Translating gives CASSLVGLAGLTGELFF.

J is TRBJ2-4 and V is TRBV5-1; TRBD2 matches 13 bases. CDR3 size: 19 residues. Germline assignment: CDR1 SGHRS and CDR2 YFSETQ. With V trimmed by 0 bases and J by 0 bases, 6 bases remained unmatched. CDR3 nucleotide sequence: TGCGCCAGCAGCTTGGCGGGGACTAGCGGGGATCTAGCCAAAAACATTCAGTACTTC. Amino acid sequence: CASSLAGTSGDLAKNIQYF. The full variable domain, with the rest looked up from reference TRBV5-1 and TRBJ2-4, is KAGVTQTPRYLIKTRGQQVTLSCSPISGHRSVSWYQQTPGQGLQFLFEYFSETQRNKGNFPGRFSGRQFSNSRSEMNVSTLELGDSALYLCASSLAGTSGDLAKNIQYFGAGTRLSVL.

This chain connects TRBV6-1 to TRBJ2-1; 9 bases are shared with TRBD2. Germline V lookup: CDR1 MNHNS, CDR2 SASEGT. The CDR3 covers 15 residues. Unmatched junction bases numbered 4, after V lost 2 bases and J lost 5 bases. CDR3 protein: CASSESVAGDNEQFF. The CDR3 DNA sequence: TGTGCCAGCAGTGAATCGGTAGCGGGGGACAATGAGCAGTTCTTC.

The J gene is TRBJ2-2, the V gene TRBV5-1; D is ambiguous. Trimming removed 5 bases at V and 6 bases at J, with 14 bases between. CDR1 is SGHRS and CDR2 is YFSETQ in the germline V gene. The length of the CDR3 is 14 residues. CDR3 sequence (DNA): TGCGCCAGCAGTTACGGCGGCCGGTCCGGGGAGCTGTTTTTT. The encoded protein is CASSYGGRSGELFF.

J is TRBJ2-7 and V is TRBV4-3; 10 bases are shared with TRBD2. The CDR3 runs 18 residues. Trimming at V came to 0 bases and at J to 7 bases, leaving 15 bases not matched to a gene. Germline V gene lookup returns CDR1 LGHNA and CDR2 YSLEER. As DNA, the CDR3 is TGCGCCAGCAGCCAAGAGGAACCTCCGCTAGCGGGAGCCGGTGAGCAGTACTTC. Its translation is CASSQEEPPLAGAGEQYF.

This sequence joins TRBV4-2 and TRBJ2-3, with a tentative D call TRBD2 (6 bases). The CDR3 consists of 15 residues. CDR1 and CDR2 (germline): LGHNA, YNFKEQ. V dropped 4 bases and J dropped 2 bases, with 13 bases sitting between them. Written as DNA, the CDR3 is TGTGCCAGCAGCCGCCCGGGACTTGCCACAGATACGCAGTATTTT. It encodes CASSRPGLATDTQYF.

The CDR3 is CASSQEPSGQETQYF. DNA of the CDR3: TGCGCCAGCAGCCAAGAGCCTAGCGGTCAGGAGACCCAGTACTTC. J is TRBJ2-5 and V is TRBV4-1, with 7 nucleotides matching TRBD2. V shed 0 bases, J shed 5 bases, and the junction held 6 bases outside the gene matches. The germline CDR1 and CDR2 sequences are MGHRA and YSYEKL. CDR3 length: 15 residues.

This chain uses TRBV5-4 with TRBJ2-6, with 10 bases fitting TRBD2. The CDR3 extends over 18 amino acids. J gave up 0 bases and V 2 bases, and 5 bases lay outside the gene matches. Germline V gene data show CDR1 as SGHNT and CDR2 as YYREEE (reference sequence). The CDR3 DNA reads TGTGCCAGCAGCTTAGGACTAGCGGTTCACTCTGGGGCCAACGTCCTGACTTTC. This encodes CASSLGLAVHSGANVLTF.

The V and J genes are TRBV30 and TRBJ1-5, with D perhaps matching TRBD1 (5 bases). V was pared by 0 bases and J by 5 bases, with 5 bases between. The germline V gene has CDR1 GTSNPN and CDR2 SVGIG (reference sequence). CDR3 size: 12 residues. The CDR3 spells CAWSVGDQPQHF. CDR3 nucleotides: TGTGCCTGGAGTGTAGGGGATCAGCCCCAGCATTTT.

The chain joins TRBV5-1 to TRBJ1-4; D ambiguous. Deletions cut 7 bases from V and 8 bases from J, with 21 bases between. In germline, CDR1 is SGHRS, CDR2 YFSETQ. The CDR3 has 15 residues. Here the CDR3 reads CASGLEGRAHEKLFF. The CDR3 DNA is TGCGCCAGCGGACTCGAAGGGCGGGCTCACGAAAAACTGTTTTTT.

The chain employs TRBV18 and TRBJ2-5; D is unclear. This CDR3 has 15 amino acids. CDR1 is KGHSH, CDR2 LQKENI, per germline. Trimming shortened V by 2 bases and J by 2 bases, and 12 bases separated the two germline ends. Here the CDR3 DNA reads TGTGCCAGCTCACCAGCGTCTGTACTTCAAGAGACCCAGTACTTC. It is translated as CASSPASVLQETQYF.

The chain combines TRBV7-9 with TRBJ2-1; a possible D gene is TRBD2 (6 bases). CDR1 SEHNR and CDR2 FQNEAQ come from the germline V gene (reference sequence). CDR3 length: 14 residues. V lost 7 bases and J lost 2, with 12 bases in between. This CDR3 reads CASTQGGAYNEQFF. CDR3 in DNA: TGTGCCAGCACCCAGGGAGGAGCCTACAATGAGCAGTTCTTC.

The CDR3 here is CASSYGRWGQGRGTGANVLTF. In DNA form, the CDR3 reads TGTGCCAGTAGTTACGGGAGGTGGGGCCAGGGGCGAGGGACTGGGGCCAACGTCCTGACTTTC. The chain combines TRBV19 with TRBJ2-6; tentative D call: TRBD2 (7 bases). With 5 bases removed from V and 2 bases from J, the gap between germline ends came to 28 bases. CDR3 length: 21 residues. Germline loops: CDR1 LNHDA, CDR2 SQIVND (reference sequence).